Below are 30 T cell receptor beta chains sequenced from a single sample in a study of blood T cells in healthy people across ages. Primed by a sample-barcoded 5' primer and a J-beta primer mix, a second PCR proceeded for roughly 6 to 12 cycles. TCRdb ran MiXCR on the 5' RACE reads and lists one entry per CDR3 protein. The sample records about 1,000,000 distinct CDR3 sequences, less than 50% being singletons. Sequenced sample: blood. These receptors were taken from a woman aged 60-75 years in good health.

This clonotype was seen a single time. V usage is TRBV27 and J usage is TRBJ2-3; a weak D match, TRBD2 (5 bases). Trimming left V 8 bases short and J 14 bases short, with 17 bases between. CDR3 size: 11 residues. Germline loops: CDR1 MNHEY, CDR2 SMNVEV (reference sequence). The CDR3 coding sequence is TGTGCCAGCTCGGGGATCAAAAGCTTGTATTTT. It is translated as CASSGIKSLYF.

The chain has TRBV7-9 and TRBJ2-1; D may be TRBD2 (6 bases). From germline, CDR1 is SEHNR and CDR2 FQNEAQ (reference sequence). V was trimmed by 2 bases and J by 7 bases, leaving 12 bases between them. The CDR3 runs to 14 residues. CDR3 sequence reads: CASSLTGTSNEQFF. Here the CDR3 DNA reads TGTGCCAGCAGCTTAACCGGGACTTCGAATGAGCAGTTCTTC.

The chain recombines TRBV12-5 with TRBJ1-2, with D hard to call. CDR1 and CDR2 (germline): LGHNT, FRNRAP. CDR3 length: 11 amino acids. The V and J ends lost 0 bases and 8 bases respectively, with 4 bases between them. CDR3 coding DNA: TGTGCTAGTGGTTTGGTAGACGGCTACACCTTC. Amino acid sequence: CASGLVDGYTF.

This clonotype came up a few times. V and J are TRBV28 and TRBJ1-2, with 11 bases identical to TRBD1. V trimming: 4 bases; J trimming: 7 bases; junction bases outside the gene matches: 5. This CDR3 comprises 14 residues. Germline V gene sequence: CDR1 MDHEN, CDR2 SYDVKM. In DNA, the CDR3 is TGTGCCAGCAGTTATAGGACAGGGGGCCGTGGCTACACCTTC. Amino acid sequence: CASSYRTGGRGYTF.

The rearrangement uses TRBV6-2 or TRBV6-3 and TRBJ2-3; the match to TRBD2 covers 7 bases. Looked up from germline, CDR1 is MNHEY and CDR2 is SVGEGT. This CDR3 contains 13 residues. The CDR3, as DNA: TGTGCAGCGCTAGCGGATAGCACAGATACGCAGTATTTT. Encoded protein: CAALADSTDTQYF.

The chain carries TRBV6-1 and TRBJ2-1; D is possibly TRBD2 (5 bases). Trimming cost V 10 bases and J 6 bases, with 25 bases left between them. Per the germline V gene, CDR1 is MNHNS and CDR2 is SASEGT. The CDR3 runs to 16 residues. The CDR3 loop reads CANPGPLGQRVNEQFF. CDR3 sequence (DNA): TGTGCCAACCCGGGCCCCTTGGGCCAGAGGGTCAATGAGCAGTTCTTC.

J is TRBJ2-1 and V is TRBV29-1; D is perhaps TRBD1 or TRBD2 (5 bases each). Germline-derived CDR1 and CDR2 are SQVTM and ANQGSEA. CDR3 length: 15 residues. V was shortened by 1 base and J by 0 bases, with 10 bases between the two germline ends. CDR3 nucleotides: TGCAGCGTTGAAGTTCAGGGACGCTCCTACAATGAGCAGTTCTTC. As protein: CSVEVQGRSYNEQFF.

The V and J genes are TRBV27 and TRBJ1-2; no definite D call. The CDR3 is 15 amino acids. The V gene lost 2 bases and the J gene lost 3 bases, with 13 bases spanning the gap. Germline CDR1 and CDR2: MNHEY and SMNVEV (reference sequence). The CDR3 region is CASSLGRGTDYGYTF. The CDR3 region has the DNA TGTGCCAGCAGTTTAGGACGGGGTACGGACTATGGCTACACCTTC.

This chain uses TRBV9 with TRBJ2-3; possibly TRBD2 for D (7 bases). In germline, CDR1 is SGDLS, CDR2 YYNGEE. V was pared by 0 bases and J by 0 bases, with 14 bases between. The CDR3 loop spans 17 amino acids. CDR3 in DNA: TGTGCCAGCAGCGTAGGAACGGGGGGCCCTAGCACAGATACGCAGTATTTT. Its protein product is CASSVGTGGPSTDTQYF.

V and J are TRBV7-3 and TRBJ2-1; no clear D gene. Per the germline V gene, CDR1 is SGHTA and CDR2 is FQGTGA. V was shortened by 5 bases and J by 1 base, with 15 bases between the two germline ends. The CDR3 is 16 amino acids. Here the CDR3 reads CASSQGGKLSYNEQFF. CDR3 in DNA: TGTGCCAGCAGCCAAGGTGGTAAATTATCCTACAATGAGCAGTTCTTC.

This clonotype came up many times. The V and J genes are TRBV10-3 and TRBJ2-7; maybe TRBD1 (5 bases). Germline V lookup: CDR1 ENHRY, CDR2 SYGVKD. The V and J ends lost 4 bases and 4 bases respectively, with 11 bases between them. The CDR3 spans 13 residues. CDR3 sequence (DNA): TGTGCCATCAGTGCCAGGGAAGGGTACGAGCAGTACTTC. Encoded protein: CAISAREGYEQYF.

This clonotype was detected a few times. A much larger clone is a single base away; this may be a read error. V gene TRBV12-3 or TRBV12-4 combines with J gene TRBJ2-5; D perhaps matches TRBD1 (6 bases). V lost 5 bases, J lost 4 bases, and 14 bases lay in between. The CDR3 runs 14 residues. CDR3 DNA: TGTGCCAGCAGTGTAATGGACAGCGGAGAGACCCAGTACTTC. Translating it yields CASSVMDSGETQYF.

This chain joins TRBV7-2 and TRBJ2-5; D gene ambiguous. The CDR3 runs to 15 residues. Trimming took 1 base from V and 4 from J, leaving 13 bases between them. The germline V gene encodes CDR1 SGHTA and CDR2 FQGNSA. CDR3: CASSLDSARRETQYF. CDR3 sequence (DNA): TGTGCCAGCAGCTTAGATAGTGCCCGGCGAGAGACCCAGTACTTC. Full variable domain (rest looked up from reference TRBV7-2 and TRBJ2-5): GAGVSQSPSNKVTEKGKDVELRCDPISGHTALYWYRQSLGQGLEFLIYFQGNSAPDKSGLPSDRFSAERTGGSVSTLTIQRTQQEDSAVYLCASSLDSARRETQYFGPGTRLLVL.

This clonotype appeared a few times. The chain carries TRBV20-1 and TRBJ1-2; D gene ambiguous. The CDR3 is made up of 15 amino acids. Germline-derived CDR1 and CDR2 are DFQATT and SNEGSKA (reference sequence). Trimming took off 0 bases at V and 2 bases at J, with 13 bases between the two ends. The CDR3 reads CSARDADAVNYGYTF. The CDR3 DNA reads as TGCAGTGCTAGAGATGCTGACGCGGTAAACTATGGCTACACCTTC.

In DNA, the CDR3 is TGTGCCAGCAGCCCACTGGGTCTGGGCGAGCAGTACTTC. Encoded protein: CASSPLGLGEQYF. This chain joins TRBV7-9 and TRBJ2-4; no definite D call. The tail of the sequence fits TRBJ2-7 better, so the J call may be wrong. Looked up from germline, CDR1 is SEHNR and CDR2 is FQNEAQ (reference sequence). CDR3 length: 13 amino acids.

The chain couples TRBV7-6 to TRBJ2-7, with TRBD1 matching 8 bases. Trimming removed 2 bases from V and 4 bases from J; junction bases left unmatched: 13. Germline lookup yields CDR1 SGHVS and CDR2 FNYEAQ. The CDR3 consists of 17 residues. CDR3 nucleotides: TGTGCCAGCAGCTTACTGGGACAGGCCACCCCCCTATACGAGCAGTACTTC. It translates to CASSLLGQATPLYEQYF. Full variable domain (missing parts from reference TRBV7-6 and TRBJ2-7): GAGVSQSPRYKVTKRGQDVALRCDPISGHVSLYWYRQALGQGPEFLTYFNYEAQQDKSGLPNDRFSAERPEGSISTLTIQRTEQRDSAMYRCASSLLGQATPLYEQYFGPGTRLTVT.

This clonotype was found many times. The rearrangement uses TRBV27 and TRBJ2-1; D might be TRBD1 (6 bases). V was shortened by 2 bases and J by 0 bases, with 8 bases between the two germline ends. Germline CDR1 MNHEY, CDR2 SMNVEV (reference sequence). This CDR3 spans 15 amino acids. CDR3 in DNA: TGTGCCAGCAGTTTAGACAGGAGCTCCTACAATGAGCAGTTCTTC. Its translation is CASSLDRSSYNEQFF.

In nucleotides, the CDR3 is TGTGCCAGCAGAAGGACTAGCGGGAGGACCGGGGAGCTGTTTTTT. It yields the protein CASRRTSGRTGELFF. The rearrangement links TRBV7-2 to TRBJ2-2; TRBD2 matches 14 bases. There are 15 residues in the CDR3. Trimming at V came to 6 bases and at J to 5 bases, leaving 2 bases not matched to a gene. Germline V gene sequence: CDR1 SGHTA, CDR2 FQGNSA.

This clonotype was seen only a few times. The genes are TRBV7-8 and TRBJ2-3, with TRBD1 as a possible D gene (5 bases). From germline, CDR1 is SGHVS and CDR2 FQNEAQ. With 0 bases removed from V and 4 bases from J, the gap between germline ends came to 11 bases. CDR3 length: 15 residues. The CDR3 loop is CASSLAMGQADTQYF. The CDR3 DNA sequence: TGTGCCAGCAGCTTAGCGATGGGGCAGGCAGATACGCAGTATTTT.

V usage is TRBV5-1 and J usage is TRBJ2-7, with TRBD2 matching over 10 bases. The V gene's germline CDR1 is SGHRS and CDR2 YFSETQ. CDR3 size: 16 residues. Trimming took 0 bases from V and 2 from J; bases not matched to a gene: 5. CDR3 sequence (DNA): TGCGCCAGCAGCTTGGCCCCTAGCGGGAGAGCCTACGAGCAGTACTTC. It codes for CASSLAPSGRAYEQYF.

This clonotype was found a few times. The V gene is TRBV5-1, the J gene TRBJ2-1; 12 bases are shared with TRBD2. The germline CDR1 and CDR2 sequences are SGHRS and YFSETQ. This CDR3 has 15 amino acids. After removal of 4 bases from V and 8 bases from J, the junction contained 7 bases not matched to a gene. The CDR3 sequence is CASSPGTSGLDEQFF. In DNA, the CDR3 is TGCGCCAGCAGCCCCGGGACTAGCGGGCTCGATGAGCAGTTCTTC.

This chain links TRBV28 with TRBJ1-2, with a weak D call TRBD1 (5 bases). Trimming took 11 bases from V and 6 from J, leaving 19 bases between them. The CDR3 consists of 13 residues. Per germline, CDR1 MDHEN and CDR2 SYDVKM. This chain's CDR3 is CAVLWTGGDGYTF. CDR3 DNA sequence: TGTGCCGTCCTATGGACGGGAGGGGATGGCTACACCTTC.

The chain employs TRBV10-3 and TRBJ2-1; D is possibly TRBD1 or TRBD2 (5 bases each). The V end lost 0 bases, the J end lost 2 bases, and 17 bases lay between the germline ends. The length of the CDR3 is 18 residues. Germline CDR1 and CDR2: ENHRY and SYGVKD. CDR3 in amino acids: CAISESGGEGIPYNEQFF. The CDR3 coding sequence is TGTGCCATCAGTGAGTCGGGCGGTGAGGGGATACCCTACAATGAGCAGTTCTTC.

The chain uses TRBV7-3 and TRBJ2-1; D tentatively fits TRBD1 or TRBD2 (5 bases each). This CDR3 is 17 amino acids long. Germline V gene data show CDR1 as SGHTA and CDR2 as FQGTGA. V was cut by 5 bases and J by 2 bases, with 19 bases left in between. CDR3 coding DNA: TGTGCCAGCAGCCTAAAAACCGGGACCGGAACCTACAATGAGCAGTTCTTC. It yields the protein CASSLKTGTGTYNEQFF.

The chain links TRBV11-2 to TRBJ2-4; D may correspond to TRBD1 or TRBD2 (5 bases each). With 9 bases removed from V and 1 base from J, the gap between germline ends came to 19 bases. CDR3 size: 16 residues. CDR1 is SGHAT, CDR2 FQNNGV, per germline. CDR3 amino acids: CARPGTPRRAKNIQYF. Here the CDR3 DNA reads TGTGCCAGACCAGGGACCCCGAGGAGGGCCAAAAACATTCAGTACTTC.

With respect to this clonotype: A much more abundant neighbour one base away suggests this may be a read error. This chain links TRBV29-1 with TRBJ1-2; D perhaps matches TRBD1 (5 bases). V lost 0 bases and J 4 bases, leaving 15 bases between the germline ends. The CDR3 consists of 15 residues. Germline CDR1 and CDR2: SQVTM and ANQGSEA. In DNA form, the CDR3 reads TGCAGCGTTGAAGATGATGGGGGATCAGGCTATGGCTACACCTTC. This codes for CSVEDDGGSGYGYTF.

The CDR3 nucleotides read TGTGCCAGCAGCGGGGTCTACTCGTGGGAGCAGTACTTC. The encoded protein is CASSGVYSWEQYF. The V gene is TRBV6-1, the J gene TRBJ2-7; D perhaps matches TRBD2 (5 bases). The CDR3 is 13 amino acids. V was trimmed by 6 bases and J by 7 bases, leaving 16 bases between them. Germline V gives CDR1 MNHNS, CDR2 SASEGT.

The CDR3 bases are TGTGCCAGCAGCCCCCCGGGACAGGACTACGAGCAGTACTTC. This translates into CASSPPGQDYEQYF. The V gene is TRBV11-2, the J gene TRBJ2-7; 8 bases fit TRBD1. V dropped 5 bases and J dropped 3; count of bases not matched to a gene: 6. The CDR3 loop spans 14 amino acids. Germline lookup yields CDR1 SGHAT and CDR2 FQNNGV.

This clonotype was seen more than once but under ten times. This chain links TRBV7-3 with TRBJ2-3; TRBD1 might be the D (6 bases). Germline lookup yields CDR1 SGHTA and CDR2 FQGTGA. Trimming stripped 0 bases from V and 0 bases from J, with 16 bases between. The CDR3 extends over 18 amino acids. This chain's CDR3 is CASSLTLGTSTSTDTQYF. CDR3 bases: TGTGCCAGCAGCTTAACGCTAGGGACATCTACTAGCACAGATACGCAGTATTTT.

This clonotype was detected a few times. DNA for the CDR3: TGCGCCAGCAGCCAAGCCCGGGGACTAGCGGGAGCCACAGATACGCAGTATTTT. The encoded protein is CASSQARGLAGATDTQYF. This chain uses TRBV4-1 with TRBJ2-3, with TRBD2 identical over 14 bases. The CDR3 sequence is 18 residues long. Per the germline V gene, CDR1 is MGHRA and CDR2 is YSYEKL. With V trimmed by 1 base and J by 2 bases, 5 bases remained unmatched.